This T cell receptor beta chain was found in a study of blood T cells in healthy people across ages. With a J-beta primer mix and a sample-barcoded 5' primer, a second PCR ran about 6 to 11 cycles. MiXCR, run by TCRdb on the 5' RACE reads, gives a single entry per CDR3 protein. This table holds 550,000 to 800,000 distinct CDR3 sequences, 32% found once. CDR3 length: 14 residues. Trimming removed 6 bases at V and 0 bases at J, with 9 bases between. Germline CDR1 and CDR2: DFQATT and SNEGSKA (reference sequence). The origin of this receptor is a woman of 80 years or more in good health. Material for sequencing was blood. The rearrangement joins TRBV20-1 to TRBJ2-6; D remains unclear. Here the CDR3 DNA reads TGCAGTGCGCCACTCGGCTCTGGGGCCAACGTCCTGACTTTC. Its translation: CSAPLGSGANVLTF.